The TCR beta chain under discussion was sequenced for a study of OX40 agonist ivuxolimab in advanced cancers. About the research overall: Partial responses occurred in three patients (one hepatocellular carcinoma, two cutaneous melanoma). Whole-study results and caveats: At doses 0.1 to 3.0 mg/kg, CD4+ and CD8+ clones expanded. At 0.1-3.0 mg/kg, partial responders had clonal expansion among the lowest observed. Expanded peripheral T-cell antigen specificity went undetermined.

Comment on this clone: Its antigen remains unidentified.

Per the germline V gene, CDR1 is SGHRS and CDR2 is YFSETQ. Trimming took 5 bases from V and 12 from J; bases not matched to a gene: 7. The length of the CDR3 is 11 residues. Profiling relied on immunoSEQ multiplex PCR, and the TCRdb table lists in-frame clones only, not all of them. The repertoire holds some 50,000 clones, with around 89% as singletons. Material: CD4+ or CD8+ T cells sorted from blood, obtained in a trial of the OX40 agonist ivuxolimab. This sequence joins TRBV5-1 and TRBJ2-7, with 8 nucleotides matching TRBD2. The sequence was obtained from an adult with an advanced solid tumor such as melanoma, head and neck, liver or kidney cancer. The CDR3 is CASRSGLESYF. The CDR3 DNA sequence: TGCGCCAGCAGATCGGGACTAGAGTCGTACTTC.